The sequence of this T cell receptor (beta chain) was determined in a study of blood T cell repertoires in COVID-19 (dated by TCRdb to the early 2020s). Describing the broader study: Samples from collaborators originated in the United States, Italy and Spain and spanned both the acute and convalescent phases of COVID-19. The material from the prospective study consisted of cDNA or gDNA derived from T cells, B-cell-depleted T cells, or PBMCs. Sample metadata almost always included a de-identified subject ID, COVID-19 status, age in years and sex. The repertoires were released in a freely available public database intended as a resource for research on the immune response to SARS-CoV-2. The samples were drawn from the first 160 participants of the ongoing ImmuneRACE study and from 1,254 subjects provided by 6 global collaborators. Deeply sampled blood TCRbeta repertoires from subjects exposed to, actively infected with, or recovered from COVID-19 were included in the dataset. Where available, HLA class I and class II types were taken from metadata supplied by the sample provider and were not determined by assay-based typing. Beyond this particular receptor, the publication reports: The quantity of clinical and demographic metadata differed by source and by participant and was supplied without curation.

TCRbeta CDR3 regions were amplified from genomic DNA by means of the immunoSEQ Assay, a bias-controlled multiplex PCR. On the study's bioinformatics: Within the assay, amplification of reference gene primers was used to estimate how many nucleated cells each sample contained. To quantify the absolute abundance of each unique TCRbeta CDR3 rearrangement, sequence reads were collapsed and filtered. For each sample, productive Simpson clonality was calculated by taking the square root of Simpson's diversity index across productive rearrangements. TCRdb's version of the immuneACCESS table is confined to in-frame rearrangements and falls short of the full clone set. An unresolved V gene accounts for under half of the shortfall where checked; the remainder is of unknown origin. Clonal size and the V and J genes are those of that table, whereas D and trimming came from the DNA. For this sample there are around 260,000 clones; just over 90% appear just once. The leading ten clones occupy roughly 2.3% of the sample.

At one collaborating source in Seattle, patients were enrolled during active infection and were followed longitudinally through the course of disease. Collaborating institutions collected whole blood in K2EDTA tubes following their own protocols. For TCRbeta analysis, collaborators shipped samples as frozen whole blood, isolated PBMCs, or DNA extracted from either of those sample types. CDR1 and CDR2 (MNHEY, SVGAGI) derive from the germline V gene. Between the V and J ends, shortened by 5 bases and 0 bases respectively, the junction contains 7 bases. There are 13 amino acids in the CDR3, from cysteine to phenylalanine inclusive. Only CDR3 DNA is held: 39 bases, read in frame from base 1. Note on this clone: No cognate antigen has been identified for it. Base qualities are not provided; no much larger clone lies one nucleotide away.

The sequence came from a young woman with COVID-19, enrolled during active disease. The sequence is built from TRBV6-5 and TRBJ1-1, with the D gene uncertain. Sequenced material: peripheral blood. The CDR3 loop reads CASSPSVNTEAFF. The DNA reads TGTGCCAGCAGTCCTTCGGTGAACACTGAAGCTTTCTTT.